In this sample, the clone carrying this T cell receptor (beta chain) turned up a few times. Its antigen is as yet unknown. The data are from a study of T cells after yellow fever vaccination. General observations from the study: Of the clonotypes, a small share occurred in both CD4 and CD8 compartments. At around 96% for CD4 and about 87% for CD8, most primary-vaccination clones showed up again after the booster.

Germline V gene sequence: CDR1 DFQATT, CDR2 SNEGSKA (reference sequence). The CDR3 spans 13 residues. A 5'RACE template-switching step, the method used to make TCR cDNA, added a universal primer site and UMIs. TCRdb processed the 5' RACE reads anew with MiXCR; each CDR3 protein has one entry. This table holds more than 350,000 distinct CDR3 sequences, roughly 11% found once. The sequences come from PBMCs, collected on the day of the first yellow fever vaccination. The receptor was derived from a man aged 18 to 29 who received the YFV17D yellow fever vaccine. This chain connects TRBV20-1 to TRBJ2-1, with 11 positions matching TRBD1. DNA of the CDR3: TGCGCCGAACCCGGGACAGGGGGAAAGGAGCAGTTCTTC. Translation gives CAEPGTGGKEQFF.